One and the same sample provided the 5 T cell receptor beta chains below, sequenced in a study of CD8+ T cells in alopecia areata. Investigators isolated RNA and reverse transcribed it into cDNA to act as the sequencing template. The data were produced by immunoSEQ multiplex PCR, yet TCRdb's version contains in-frame clones alone and is incomplete. The table has about 250,000 clones, about two thirds seen once. This sample comprised CD4+ T cells sorted from blood, obtained at week 0. Source of these receptors: a human donor with alopecia areata.

V usage is TRBV6-5 and J usage is TRBJ2-6; no clear D gene. Looked up from germline, CDR1 is MNHEY and CDR2 is SVGAGI. The CDR3 loop spans 13 amino acids. V was clipped by 6 bases and J by 1 base, with 4 bases between them. This CDR3 is CASSRSGANVLTF. CDR3 bases: TGTGCCAGCAGCCGATCTGGGGCCAACGTCCTGACTTTC.

This clone was detected a few times. This chain links TRBV30 with TRBJ2-7; D remains ambiguous. Trimming removed 2 bases at V and 7 bases at J, with 12 bases between. Per germline, CDR1 GTSNPN and CDR2 SVGIG (reference sequence). The CDR3 runs 12 residues. The CDR3 loop reads CAWSIKPWEQYF. DNA of the CDR3: TGTGCCTGGAGTATCAAGCCGTGGGAGCAGTACTTC. The full variable domain, rest sourced from reference TRBV30 and TRBJ2-7, is SQTIHQWPATLVQPVGSPLSLECTVEGTSNPNLYWYRQAAGRGLQLLFYSVGIGQISSEVPQNLSASRPQDRQFILSSKKLLLSDSGFYLCAWSIKPWEQYFGPGTRLTVT.

The gene calls are TRBV9 and TRBJ1-2; 10 positions match TRBD1. Per the germline V gene, CDR1 is SGDLS and CDR2 is YYNGEE. Trimming took 0 bases from V and 7 from J; bases not matched to a gene: 9. The CDR3 has 16 amino acids. The CDR3 spells CASSVEGQGYVSGYTF. The CDR3 region has the DNA TGTGCCAGCAGCGTAGAGGGACAGGGGTATGTGAGTGGCTACACCTTC.

The chain employs TRBV29-1 and TRBJ1-1; D ambiguous. The ends were cut back, 3 bases at V and 0 bases at J, with 8 bases in the middle. Germline CDR1 SQVTM, CDR2 ANQGSEA. The CDR3 totals 13 residues. CDR3 DNA: TGCAGCGTTGACAGATCGTTGAACACTGAAGCTTTCTTT. The encoded protein is CSVDRSLNTEAFF.

With regard to this clone: The junction and the germline gene differ at one end; a read error may be behind it. The chain uses TRBV7-7 and TRBJ2-7; D uncertain. Germline V gene sequence: CDR1 SSHAT, CDR2 FNYEAQ (reference sequence). The CDR3 sequence is 14 residues long. The CDR3 reads CASSLVGTSGEQYF. Here the CDR3 DNA reads TGTGCTAGCAGCTTAGTGGGCACCTCGGGTGAGCAGTACTTC.